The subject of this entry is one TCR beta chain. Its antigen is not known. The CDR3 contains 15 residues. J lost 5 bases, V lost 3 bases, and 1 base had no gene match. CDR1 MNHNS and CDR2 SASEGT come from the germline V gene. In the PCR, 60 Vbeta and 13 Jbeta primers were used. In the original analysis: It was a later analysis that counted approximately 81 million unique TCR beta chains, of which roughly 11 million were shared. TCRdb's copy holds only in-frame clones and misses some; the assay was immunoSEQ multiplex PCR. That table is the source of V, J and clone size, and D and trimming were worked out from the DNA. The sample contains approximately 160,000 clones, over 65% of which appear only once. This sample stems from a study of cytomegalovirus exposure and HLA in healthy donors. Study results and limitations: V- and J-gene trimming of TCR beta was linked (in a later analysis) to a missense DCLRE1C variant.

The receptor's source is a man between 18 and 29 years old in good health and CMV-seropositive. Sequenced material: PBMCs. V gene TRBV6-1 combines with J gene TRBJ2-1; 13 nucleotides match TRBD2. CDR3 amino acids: CASSEGTSGNNEQFF. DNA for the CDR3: TGTGCCAGCAGTGAGGGGACTAGCGGGAACAATGAGCAGTTCTTC.